The 31 T cell receptor beta chains below all came from one sample that was sequenced in a study of cytomegalovirus exposure and HLA in healthy donors. With 60 Vbeta and 13 Jbeta primers, the PCR was carried out. The assay was immunoSEQ multiplex PCR, and TCRdb's table has in-frame clones only and misses some. The sample lists 150,000 to 200,000 clones; over 60% were seen once. Material for sequencing was PBMCs. These receptor sequences come from a middle-aged woman in good health and CMV-seronegative.

V is TRBV5-4 and J is TRBJ2-7; 9 bases fit TRBD2. The CDR3 spans 15 residues. Germline V gene lookup returns CDR1 SGHNT and CDR2 YYREEE (reference sequence). The trim removed 0 bases at V and 5 bases at J, leaving 6 bases unmatched. The CDR3 nucleotides are TGTGCCAGCAGCTTGGGCGGCGGGGGGGCGGACGAGCAGTACTTC. It yields the protein CASSLGGGGADEQYF.

J is TRBJ1-2 and V is TRBV6-4, with D tentatively TRBD1 (5 bases). Germline V CDR1 and CDR2: MRHNA, SNTAGT. V gave up 0 bases and J gave up 5 bases, with 13 bases separating them. The CDR3 is 15 residues long. The CDR3 DNA is TGTGCCAGCAGTGACTCCTTTCCGACAGAATATGGCTACACCTTC. Its protein is CASSDSFPTEYGYTF.

This chain connects TRBV5-1 to TRBJ1-2; 9 nucleotides match TRBD1. The CDR3 has 17 residues. The germline gives CDR1 SGHRS, CDR2 YFSETQ. With V trimmed by 4 bases and J by 8 bases, 18 bases remained unmatched. The CDR3 DNA reads TGCGCCAGCAGCCGCAGCAACAGACAGGGGGGGTCGGAAGGCTACACCTTC. Translating it yields CASSRSNRQGGSEGYTF.

Only a few counts were recorded for this clone. The J gene is TRBJ1-1, the V gene TRBV10-3; D is possibly TRBD1 (5 bases). The CDR3 runs to 13 residues. CDR1 ENHRY and CDR2 SYGVKD come from the germline V gene. The V gene lost 4 bases and the J gene lost 1 base, with 7 bases spanning the gap. CDR3 sequence (DNA): TGTGCCATCAGTGTCCAGGGGAACACTGAAGCTTTCTTT. Amino acid sequence: CAISVQGNTEAFF.

J is TRBJ2-1 and V is TRBV7-3, with TRBD2 identical over 8 bases. This CDR3 region has 13 residues. CDR1 SGHTA and CDR2 FQGTGA come from the germline V gene. With 6 bases clipped from V and 7 bases from J, the junction kept 5 bases outside the gene matches. CDR3 in amino acids: CASSTSGKNEQFF. The CDR3, as DNA: TGTGCCAGCAGTACTAGCGGCAAAAATGAGCAGTTCTTC.

The V call is TRBV4-2, the J call TRBJ1-4; D not certain. V lost 0 bases and J lost 13, with 6 bases in between. This CDR3 has 11 amino acids. Per germline, CDR1 LGHNA and CDR2 YNFKEQ. The CDR3 DNA reads TGTGCCAGCAGCCAAGATCACTCACTGTTTTTT. It encodes CASSQDHSLFF.

CDR3 bases: TGTGCCAGCAACCGGGCGTCGGCGGGTGAAGCTTTCTTT. Translation gives CASNRASAGEAFF. The genes are TRBV6-5 and TRBJ1-1, with no clear D. V was trimmed by 7 bases and J by 7 bases, leaving 16 bases between them. The CDR3 has 13 residues. The germline V gene has CDR1 MNHEY and CDR2 SVGAGI.

The gene calls are TRBV4-1 and TRBJ1-1; 8 bases are shared with TRBD1. The CDR3 is 16 residues long. V was pared by 4 bases and J by 0 bases, with 7 bases of the junction left unmatched. Germline CDR1 is MGHRA and CDR2 is YSYEKL. CDR3: CASSLTGATMNTEAFF. For the CDR3, the DNA is TGCGCCAGCAGCCTGACAGGGGCTACAATGAACACTGAAGCTTTCTTT.

CDR3 nucleotide sequence: TGTGCCAGCAGCCCGGGATACTCTGGAAACACCATATATTTT. The encoded protein is CASSPGYSGNTIYF. V is TRBV7-9 and J is TRBJ1-3; D remains ambiguous. The CDR3 is made up of 14 amino acids. Germline CDR1 and CDR2: SEHNR and FQNEAQ (reference sequence). V was cut by 5 bases and J by 0 bases, with 8 bases left in between.

CDR3 protein: CATSRKGGSYEQYF. The DNA for the CDR3 is TGTGCCACCAGCAGAAAAGGGGGCAGCTACGAGCAGTACTTC. The J gene is TRBJ2-7, the V gene TRBV15; the match to TRBD1 covers 7 bases. With V trimmed by 2 bases and J by 3 bases, 4 bases remained unmatched. The CDR3 runs 14 residues. CDR1 and CDR2 from the germline V gene are LNHNV and YYDKDF (reference sequence).

This clone was observed once. The chain is built from TRBV4-2 and TRBJ2-3; 9 nucleotides align to TRBD2. The CDR3 spans 16 residues. Trimming cost V 0 bases and J 1 base; bases outside gene matches: 2. The germline V gene encodes CDR1 LGHNA and CDR2 YNFKEQ. CDR3 protein: CASSQDGGGGTDTQYF. Here the CDR3 DNA reads TGTGCCAGCAGCCAAGATGGCGGGGGGGGCACAGATACGCAGTATTTT.

The chain carries TRBV6-6 and TRBJ1-1; D ambiguous. The germline V gene encodes CDR1 MNHNY and CDR2 SVGAGI (reference sequence). The CDR3 has 12 residues. The germline V and J ends were trimmed by 4 bases and 8 bases, with 11 bases remaining between them. The CDR3 DNA reads as TGTGCCAGCAGTTTGCCGTCCAGGGAAGCTTTCTTT. This codes for CASSLPSREAFF.

The chain uses TRBV6-4 and TRBJ1-2; the D is unclear. CDR1 and CDR2 from the germline V gene are MRHNA and SNTAGT. The CDR3 totals 18 residues. V lost 0 bases and J lost 4, with 21 bases in between. CDR3 nucleotide sequence: TGTGCCAGCAGTGACTCTTGGTACGGAGATCACTCAATCTATGGCTACACCTTC. As protein: CASSDSWYGDHSIYGYTF.

In its sample, this clone was seen a few times. The genes are TRBV28 and TRBJ1-3, with TRBD1 matching 7 bases. V was pared by 8 bases and J by 0 bases, with 7 bases of the junction left unmatched. The CDR3 consists of 15 residues. Germline CDR1 reads MDHEN; CDR2 reads SYDVKM. CDR3 nucleotide sequence: TGTGCCAGCCAAAGAGGGGGCACCTCTGGAAACACCATATATTTT. Translating it yields CASQRGGTSGNTIYF.

This chain joins TRBV6-5 and TRBJ1-2; tentatively, D is TRBD1 (6 bases). Germline CDR1 MNHEY, CDR2 SVGAGI. The germline V and J ends were trimmed by 5 bases and 2 bases, with 12 bases remaining between them. The CDR3 consists of 14 residues. CDR3 nucleotide sequence: TGTGCCAGCAGTGGATATGACAGGAACTATGGCTACACCTTC. Amino acids: CASSGYDRNYGYTF.

The CDR3 sequence is CASSASAIYYGYTF. CDR3 DNA: TGTGCCAGCAGCGCATCAGCGATTTACTATGGCTACACCTTC. V usage is TRBV9 and J usage is TRBJ1-2, with D hard to call. Trimming cost V 3 bases and J 3 bases, with 12 bases left between them. Germline V gives CDR1 SGDLS, CDR2 YYNGEE. This CDR3 is 14 amino acids long. Supplemented by reference TRBV9 and TRBJ1-2, the full variable domain reads DSGVTQTPKHLITATGQRVTLRCSPRSGDLSVYWYQQSLDQGLQFLIQYYNGEERAKGNILERFSAQQFPDLHSELNLSSLELGDSALYFCASSASAIYYGYTFGSGTRLTVV.

CDR3: CATRRTGGTNTGELFF. As DNA, the CDR3 is TGTGCCACCAGGCGGACAGGGGGAACGAACACCGGGGAGCTGTTTTTT. The chain couples TRBV6-4 to TRBJ2-2, with 10 bases aligning to TRBD1. Germline CDR1 reads MRHNA; CDR2 reads SNTAGT. Trimming cost V 10 bases and J 0 bases; bases outside gene matches: 8. The CDR3 length is 16 residues.

The chain carries TRBV16 and TRBJ1-2; D remains unclear. The CDR3 runs to 16 residues. The V and J ends lost 0 bases and 6 bases respectively, with 17 bases between them. Germline V gives CDR1 KGHSY, CDR2 FQNENV. The CDR3 here is CASSQSLSGTGDGYTF. CDR3 nucleotides: TGTGCCAGCAGCCAATCATTATCGGGCACCGGGGATGGCTACACCTTC.

The V gene is TRBV7-9, the J gene TRBJ1-6; D call uncertain. Germline CDR1 SEHNR, CDR2 FQNEAQ (reference sequence). This CDR3 comprises 15 residues. V dropped 5 bases and J dropped 8 bases, with 16 bases sitting between them. The CDR3 DNA follows: TGTGCCAGCAGCAGTGTAGGAGGCAAGGATTCACCCCTCCACTTT. Encoded protein: CASSSVGGKDSPLHF. Full variable domain (remainder filled in from reference TRBV7-9 and TRBJ1-6): DTGVSQNPRHKITKRGQNVTFRCDPISEHNRLYWYRQTLGQGPEFLTYFQNEAQLEKSRLLSDRFSAERPKGSFSTLEIQRTEQGDSAMYLCASSSVGGKDSPLHFGNGTRLTVT.

The chain combines TRBV15 with TRBJ2-5; TRBD1 matches at 8 bases. CDR1 is LNHNV and CDR2 is YYDKDF in the germline V gene (reference sequence). The CDR3 runs 14 residues. V lost 3 bases, J lost 2 bases, and 2 bases stayed unmatched. The CDR3 sequence is CATSSDRGQETQYF. DNA of the CDR3: TGTGCCACCAGCAGTGACAGGGGTCAAGAGACCCAGTACTTC.

The CDR3 DNA reads as TGCGCCAGCAGTTCCGGGACTAGGACAGATGAGCAGTTCTTC. Translated: CASSSGTRTDEQFF. This chain links TRBV5-1 with TRBJ2-1; 8 positions match TRBD2. This CDR3 has 14 residues. Germline assignment: CDR1 SGHRS and CDR2 YFSETQ. Trimming removed 5 bases from V and 8 bases from J; junction bases left unmatched: 9.

This clone showed up just a few times. The rearrangement joins TRBV19 to TRBJ2-1, with 9 bases lining up with TRBD1. Germline V gives CDR1 LNHDA, CDR2 SQIVND (reference sequence). The CDR3 has 16 amino acids. Trimming at V came to 7 bases and at J to 3 bases, leaving 10 bases not matched to a gene. CDR3: CASTTSGQGIYNEQFF. Written as DNA, the CDR3 is TGTGCCAGTACCACATCAGGACAGGGGATCTACAATGAGCAGTTCTTC.

This clone showed up just once. The chain has TRBV5-1 and TRBJ1-2; 7 nucleotides align to TRBD1. Germline-derived CDR1 and CDR2 are SGHRS and YFSETQ. The CDR3 contains 15 residues. Losses at the gene ends were 3 bases for V and 2 bases for J; bases not matched to a gene: 7. CDR3 nucleotide sequence: TGCGCCAGCAGCTCAAGACAGGGCTCGAACTATGGCTACACCTTC. It encodes CASSSRQGSNYGYTF.

This clone was counted once. The DNA of the CDR3 is TGTGCCAGCTCATCCAGAGCGGCGGACACCGGGGAGCTGTTTTTT. It codes for CASSSRAADTGELFF. This sequence joins TRBV18 and TRBJ2-2; TRBD2 might be the D (5 bases). Trimming stripped 5 bases from V and 3 bases from J, with 13 bases between. The CDR3 consists of 15 residues. Germline CDR1 is KGHSH and CDR2 is LQKENI.

This chain links TRBV7-2 with TRBJ2-5, with 13 nucleotides matching TRBD2. CDR1 is SGHTA, CDR2 FQGNSA, per germline. The J segment lost 4 bases and the V segment lost 8 bases, leaving 7 bases of the junction unmatched. This CDR3 spans 15 amino acids. The CDR3 nucleotides are TGTGCCAGCGGACTAGCGGGGGCCGGCGGAGAGACCCAGTACTTC. Its protein is CASGLAGAGGETQYF.

The CDR3 DNA reads TGTGCCAGCAGTTTGTCGGGACTCAGGAGCTATGGCTACACCTTC. The encoded protein is CASSLSGLRSYGYTF. The chain employs TRBV28 and TRBJ1-2; tentative D call: TRBD1 (5 bases). With 3 bases removed from V and 4 bases from J, the gap between germline ends came to 15 bases. Germline lookup yields CDR1 MDHEN and CDR2 SYDVKM. This CDR3 has 15 residues.

V and J are TRBV11-2 and TRBJ2-3; perhaps TRBD2 as D (7 bases). Germline V lookup: CDR1 SGHAT, CDR2 FQNNGV. Trimming took off 4 bases at V and 2 bases at J, with 25 bases between the two ends. This CDR3 spans 19 amino acids. The DNA of the CDR3 is TGTGCCAGCAGCTCCGCCGCCATGTTCTCCGGGGGGCTCACAGATACGCAGTATTTT. It is translated as CASSSAAMFSGGLTDTQYF.

This chain uses TRBV7-9 with TRBJ2-3, with TRBD1 matching over 7 bases. The CDR3 totals 17 residues. Germline CDR1 and CDR2: SEHNR and FQNEAQ (reference sequence). V trimming: 1 base; J trimming: 2 bases; junction bases outside the gene matches: 9. The CDR3 region is CASSLGSGTADTDTQYF. CDR3 DNA: TGTGCCAGCAGCTTAGGATCTGGGACAGCCGACACAGATACGCAGTATTTT.

The gene calls are TRBV10-3 and TRBJ2-1, with TRBD1 identical over 8 bases. From germline, CDR1 is ENHRY and CDR2 SYGVKD. The CDR3 loop spans 14 amino acids. The V segment lost 6 bases and the J segment 7 bases; nucleotides outside the gene matches: 8. The CDR3 coding sequence is TGTGCCATCAGCGCGACGACAGGGGAGAATGAGCAGTTCTTC. Translated: CAISATTGENEQFF.

The chain links TRBV6-6 to TRBJ1-3, with D hard to call. Germline-derived CDR1 and CDR2 are MNHNY and SVGAGI (reference sequence). With 2 bases removed from V and 0 bases from J, the gap between germline ends came to 5 bases. The CDR3 has 14 amino acids. CDR3 in amino acids: CASSYESSGNTIYF. CDR3 DNA sequence: TGTGCCAGCAGTTACGAGAGCTCTGGAAACACCATATATTTT.

V and J are TRBV10-3 and TRBJ1-3; D may be TRBD1 (6 bases). Between the trimmed V and J ends, which lost 3 bases and 8 bases, there was a span of 11 bases. Per germline, CDR1 ENHRY and CDR2 SYGVKD. The CDR3 has 13 amino acids. The CDR3 sequence is CAISDRGMDTIYF. CDR3 in DNA: TGTGCCATCAGTGACAGGGGTATGGACACCATATATTTT.